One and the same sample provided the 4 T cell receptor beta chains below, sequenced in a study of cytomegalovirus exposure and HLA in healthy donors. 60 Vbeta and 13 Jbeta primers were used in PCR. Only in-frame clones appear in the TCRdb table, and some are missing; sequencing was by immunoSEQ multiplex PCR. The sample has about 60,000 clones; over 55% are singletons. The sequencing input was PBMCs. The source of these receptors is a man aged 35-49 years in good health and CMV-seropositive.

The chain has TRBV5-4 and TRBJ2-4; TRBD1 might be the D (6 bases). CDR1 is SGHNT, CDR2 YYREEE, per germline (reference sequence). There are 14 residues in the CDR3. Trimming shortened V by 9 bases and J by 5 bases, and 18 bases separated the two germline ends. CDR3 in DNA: TGTGCCACCCTCGACCGGACAGCTCAAAACATTCAGTACTTC. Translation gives CATLDRTAQNIQYF.

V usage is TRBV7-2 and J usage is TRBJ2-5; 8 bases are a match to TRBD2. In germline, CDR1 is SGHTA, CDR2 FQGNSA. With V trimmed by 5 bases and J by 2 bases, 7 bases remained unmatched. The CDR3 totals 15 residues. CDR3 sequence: CASSRKAGAQETQYF. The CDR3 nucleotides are TGTGCCAGCAGCCGTAAAGCGGGGGCGCAAGAGACCCAGTACTTC.

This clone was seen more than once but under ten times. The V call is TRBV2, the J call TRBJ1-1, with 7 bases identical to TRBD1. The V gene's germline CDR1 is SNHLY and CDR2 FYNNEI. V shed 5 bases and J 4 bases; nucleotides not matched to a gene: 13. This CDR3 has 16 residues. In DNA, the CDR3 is TGTGCCAGCAGTTCCCCCGACAGGGCTCTAAGCACTGAAGCTTTCTTT. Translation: CASSSPDRALSTEAFF.

Written as DNA, the CDR3 is TGCGCCAGCAGCCGACAGGGGTACGAGCAGTACTTC. Translating it yields CASSRQGYEQYF. V is TRBV5-1 and J is TRBJ2-7, with TRBD1 identical over 8 bases. Germline trimming cut 4 bases from V and 4 bases from J; bases unmatched to any gene: 1. The CDR3 spans 12 residues. Germline CDR1 is SGHRS and CDR2 is YFSETQ.